These T cell receptor beta chains were read from a single sample in a study of T cell changes during pregnancy in multiple sclerosis. Sequenced by immunoSEQ multiplex PCR; TCRdb stores in-frame clones only, minus some. The sample gives fewer than 65,000 clones, roughly 92% of which show up once; roughly 0.4% is in the top ten. The sample was CD4+ T cells from peripheral blood mononuclear cells, taken after pregnancy. The receptors here all came from a female donor with multiple sclerosis, enrolled in a pregnancy study. The CDR3 runs from the conserved cysteine through the conserved F or W. The order of the fields is V gene, D gene, clone size, J gene, CDR3 DNA, CDR3 protein. A D gene is named only where the DNA matches it firmly. Some rows mark clone size as missing; the rest say once, few, many or name a class of expanded clone.

v_call: TRBV14; d_call: -; clone_size: -; j_call: TRBJ1-4; cdr3_nt: TGTGCCAGCAGCCAAGAGATCAGGTTCAATGAAAAACTGTTTTTT; cdr3_aa: CASSQEIRFNEKLFF
v_call: TRBV5-6; d_call: -; clone_size: -; j_call: TRBJ2-1; cdr3_nt: TGTGCCAGCAGCTTGAGGTGGGAGCTTGTCAATGAGCAGTTCTTC; cdr3_aa: CASSLRWELVNEQFF
v_call: TRBV19; d_call: TRBD2; clone_size: -; j_call: TRBJ2-1; cdr3_nt: TGTGCCAGTAGTGACCCGCCGGGACTAGCGTTTTACAATGAGCAGTTCTTC; cdr3_aa: CASSDPPGLAFYNEQFF
v_call: TRBV29-1; d_call: TRBD1; clone_size: -; j_call: TRBJ1-4; cdr3_nt: TGCAGCGCCGGTCGGGCCAGGGGGAGTGAAAAACTGTTTTTT; cdr3_aa: CSAGRARGSEKLFF
v_call: TRBV6-1; d_call: TRBD2; clone_size: -; j_call: TRBJ2-1; cdr3_nt: TGTGCCAGCAGTGGGAGCGGGAGGGGATACAATGAGCAGTTCTTC; cdr3_aa: CASSGSGRGYNEQFF
v_call: TRBV6-5; d_call: -; clone_size: -; j_call: TRBJ1-2; cdr3_nt: TGTGCCAGCAGTTACGGTGGTGCGGGTGGCTACACCTTC; cdr3_aa: CASSYGGAGGYTF
v_call: TRBV5-1; d_call: -; clone_size: -; j_call: TRBJ1-1; cdr3_nt: TGCGCCAGCACCGAGGGGGTAAACACTGAAGCTTTCTTT; cdr3_aa: CASTEGVNTEAFF
v_call: TRBV2; d_call: TRBD1; clone_size: -; j_call: TRBJ2-6; cdr3_nt: TGTGCCAGCAGGAGGGACAGTTCGCCTGGGGCCAACGTCCTGACTTTC; cdr3_aa: CASRRDSSPGANVLTF
v_call: TRBV7-2; d_call: TRBD1; clone_size: -; j_call: TRBJ2-7; cdr3_nt: TGTGCCAGCAGCCGGGACAGGGTCGTCGAGCAGTACTTC; cdr3_aa: CASSRDRVVEQYF
v_call: TRBV6-5; d_call: TRBD1; clone_size: -; j_call: TRBJ1-1; cdr3_nt: TGTGCCAGCGGTGGAACAGGGGCTATGAACACTGAAGCTTTCTTT; cdr3_aa: CASGGTGAMNTEAFF
v_call: TRBV28; d_call: TRBD1; clone_size: -; j_call: TRBJ1-2; cdr3_nt: TGTGCCAGTTCTGGACAGGGCTATGGCTACACCTTC; cdr3_aa: CASSGQGYGYTF
v_call: TRBV7-3; d_call: TRBD2; clone_size: -; j_call: TRBJ2-5; cdr3_nt: TGTGCCAGCAGCCCCGGACTAGCGGGGACAGAGACCCAGTACTTC; cdr3_aa: CASSPGLAGTETQYF
v_call: TRBV28; d_call: TRBD2; clone_size: -; j_call: TRBJ2-2; cdr3_nt: TGTGCCAGCAGTCTACTAGCGGGAGCGATCGGGGAGCTGTTTTTT; cdr3_aa: CASSLLAGAIGELFF
v_call: TRBV7-2; d_call: TRBD1; clone_size: -; j_call: TRBJ2-7; cdr3_nt: TGTGCCAGCAGCTTGGGACAGGGCGCTTACTACGAGCAGTACTTC; cdr3_aa: CASSLGQGAYYEQYF
v_call: TRBV27; d_call: TRBD1; clone_size: -; j_call: TRBJ2-7; cdr3_nt: TGTGCCAGCGTTAGGACAGGGATCCCCTACGAGCAGTACTTC; cdr3_aa: CASVRTGIPYEQYF
v_call: TRBV9; d_call: -; clone_size: -; j_call: TRBJ2-1; cdr3_nt: TGTGCCAGCAGCCGTAGGGGATTGCCTGGGGATGAGCAGTTCTTC; cdr3_aa: CASSRRGLPGDEQFF
v_call: TRBV4-2; d_call: TRBD1; clone_size: -; j_call: TRBJ1-1; cdr3_nt: TGTGCCAGCAGCCAGGGACAGGGGGACACTGAAGCTTTCTTT; cdr3_aa: CASSQGQGDTEAFF
v_call: TRBV11-2; d_call: -; clone_size: once; j_call: TRBJ1-1; cdr3_nt: TGTGCCAGCAGCGAAGGCCGGGCTGAAGCTTTCTTT; cdr3_aa: CASSEGRAEAFF
v_call: TRBV30; d_call: TRBD1; clone_size: -; j_call: TRBJ1-3; cdr3_nt: TGTGCCTGGAGTGTTAGGGGGCCCGGAAACACCATATATTTT; cdr3_aa: CAWSVRGPGNTIYF
v_call: TRBV5-1; d_call: -; clone_size: -; j_call: TRBJ1-1; cdr3_nt: TGCGCCAGCAGCTTTTCCCTCGGGGGGGGCGCGTCGGGCACTGAAGCTTTCTTT; cdr3_aa: CASSFSLGGGASGTEAFF
v_call: TRBV30; d_call: TRBD1; clone_size: -; j_call: TRBJ1-5; cdr3_nt: TGTGCCTGGAGTAAAGGACAGGGCAATCAGCCCCAGCATTTT; cdr3_aa: CAWSKGQGNQPQHF
v_call: TRBV5-1; d_call: TRBD2; clone_size: -; j_call: TRBJ2-3; cdr3_nt: TGCGCCAGCAGCCCCACACCTAGACTAGCGGGAGGGCTGGGTGAAGATACGCAGTATTTT; cdr3_aa: CASSPTPRLAGGLGEDTQYF
v_call: TRBV5-1; d_call: TRBD1; clone_size: once; j_call: TRBJ1-2; cdr3_nt: TGCGCCAGCAGCCGTGAGACAGGGTATGGCTACACCTTC; cdr3_aa: CASSRETGYGYTF
v_call: TRBV9; d_call: -; clone_size: -; j_call: TRBJ1-2; cdr3_nt: TGTGCCAGCAGCAAGCGTGGGACAAATAACTATGGCTACACCTTC; cdr3_aa: CASSKRGTNNYGYTF
v_call: TRBV11-1; d_call: -; clone_size: once; j_call: TRBJ2-2; cdr3_nt: TGTGCCAGCAGCTTACTCGACACCGGGGAGCTGTTTTTT; cdr3_aa: CASSLLDTGELFF
v_call: TRBV11-2; d_call: -; clone_size: -; j_call: TRBJ2-3; cdr3_nt: TGTGCCAGCAGCTTACGCGCCAGGATTTACACAGATACGCAGTATTTT; cdr3_aa: CASSLRARIYTDTQYF
v_call: TRBV6-1; d_call: -; clone_size: -; j_call: TRBJ1-1; cdr3_nt: TGTGCCAGCAGTGAATCCCCCCTCGACGGGGGAGCGGCTGAAGCTTTCTTT; cdr3_aa: CASSESPLDGGAAEAFF
v_call: TRBV6-1; d_call: TRBD1; clone_size: few; j_call: TRBJ2-7; cdr3_nt: TGTGCCAGCAGTGACGGAGACAGGGTGGTGTACGAGCAGTACTTC; cdr3_aa: CASSDGDRVVYEQYF
v_call: TRBV5-1; d_call: TRBD2; clone_size: once; j_call: TRBJ2-7; cdr3_nt: TGCGCCAGCAGCCCCGGACTAGCGGGAGTCGAGCAGTACTTC; cdr3_aa: CASSPGLAGVEQYF
v_call: TRBV5-3; d_call: TRBD1; clone_size: -; j_call: TRBJ1-5; cdr3_nt: TGTGCCAGAAGCTTGGGACCGTCACCTCGGACAGGGCGAAATCAGCCCCAGCATTTT; cdr3_aa: CARSLGPSPRTGRNQPQHF
v_call: TRBV27; d_call: TRBD1; clone_size: -; j_call: TRBJ2-3; cdr3_nt: TGTGCCAGCAGTTCCAACAGGGGCAGCACAGATACGCAGTATTTT; cdr3_aa: CASSSNRGSTDTQYF
v_call: TRBV6-6; d_call: -; clone_size: -; j_call: TRBJ1-5; cdr3_nt: TGTGCCAGCAGTTACTCGATAGGCAATCAGCCCCAGCATTTT; cdr3_aa: CASSYSIGNQPQHF
v_call: TRBV5-1; d_call: TRBD2; clone_size: -; j_call: TRBJ2-3; cdr3_nt: TGCGCCAGCGCCAGAGGGACTAGCGGGATCCACACTCTGGAGACGCAGTATTTT; cdr3_aa: CASARGTSGIHTLETQYF
v_call: TRBV11-3; d_call: TRBD1; clone_size: -; j_call: TRBJ1-2; cdr3_nt: TGTGCCAGCGGGCACCGGAGGACAGGGACCACCTACTATGGCTACACCTTC; cdr3_aa: CASGHRRTGTTYYGYTF
v_call: TRBV30; d_call: TRBD2; clone_size: -; j_call: TRBJ2-1; cdr3_nt: TGTGCCTGGAGTGTACAGGCGGGAGGGCCTGTTGAGCAGTTCTTC; cdr3_aa: CAWSVQAGGPVEQFF
v_call: TRBV19; d_call: -; clone_size: -; j_call: TRBJ2-7; cdr3_nt: TGTGCCAGTAGTATCGACAAAAACTACGAGCAGTACTTC; cdr3_aa: CASSIDKNYEQYF
v_call: TRBV12-5; d_call: TRBD2; clone_size: -; j_call: TRBJ2-3; cdr3_nt: TGTGCTAGTGGGACTAGCGGAGAACTCACAGATACGCAGTATTTT; cdr3_aa: CASGTSGELTDTQYF